The clone carrying this T cell receptor (beta chain) has just a few counts. The antigen is undetermined. TCRdb reprocessed the 5' RACE reads via MiXCR and lists one record per CDR3 protein. In the table there are a few hundred thousand distinct CDR3 sequences, around 24% of which are singletons. The data derive from a study of identical twins. V gave up 2 bases and J gave up 9 bases, with 11 bases separating them. Looked up from germline, CDR1 is SEHNR and CDR2 is FQNEAQ (reference sequence). This CDR3 has 13 residues. Study-wide findings and caveats: Conclusions were drawn cross-sectionally by statistical analysis, without following the same donors.

The same sample was also used in a study of T cells expressing NK-cell markers. From that second work: Among CD8+ T cells from about six donors, dominant NKG2C+ clonotypes accounted for roughly 1.0-7.0%.

The sequencing input was CD4+ T cells sorted from blood. The chain uses TRBV7-9 and TRBJ2-1; maybe TRBD2 (5 bases). The source is a woman aged 18-35 years in good health. This CDR3 reads CASSLMRESEQFF. In DNA, the CDR3 is TGTGCCAGCAGCTTAATGAGGGAAAGTGAGCAGTTCTTC.